These T cell receptor beta chains were read from a single sample in a study of Ad26.COV2.S vaccination and SARS-CoV-2 variants. TCRdb keeps only in-frame clones here, not all; method: immunoSEQ multiplex PCR. The profile covers roughly 320,000 clones, with around 83% appearing a single time and 1.5% to 2.5% taken by the ten largest. Source: peripheral blood, taken in a trial of Ad26.COV2.S vaccine versus placebo. The receptors were gathered from a person aged 18-60 years who received the Ad26.COV2.S COVID-19 vaccine or a placebo. Both conserved end residues are part of each CDR3. A D gene is named only where the DNA matches it firmly. Rows give clone size only sometimes, using once, few, many, or a class for an expanded clone.

size,length,V,D,J,CDR3,DNA
NA,14,TRBV27,NA,TRBJ1-5,CASSLLSGNQPQHF,TGTGCCAGCAGTTTATTAAGTGGCAATCAGCCCCAGCATTTT
NA,15,TRBV2,TRBD2,TRBJ2-3,CASRERGASRDTQYF,TGTGCCAGCAGGGAGCGGGGGGCCAGCAGGGATACGCAGTATTTT
NA,13,TRBV18,NA,TRBJ1-2,CASSGDKDYGYTF,TGTGCCAGCTCGGGGGACAAAGACTATGGCTACACCTTC
NA,14,TRBV29-1,NA,TRBJ1-3,CSVVTGSAGNTIYF,TGCAGCGTTGTAACAGGGTCAGCTGGAAACACCATATATTTT
NA,12,TRBV12-3/TRBV12-4,NA,TRBJ2-2,CASSLLTGELFF,TGTGCCAGCAGTTTGCTCACCGGGGAGCTGTTTTTT
NA,18,TRBV5-6,TRBD1,TRBJ1-1,CASSGGAGTGGLNTEAFF,TGTGCCAGCAGCGGGGGGGCCGGGACAGGGGGTTTGAACACTGAAGCTTTCTTT
NA,16,TRBV9,TRBD2,TRBJ2-7,CASSVRAGAGFYEQYF,TGTGCCAGCAGCGTACGAGCGGGGGCTGGGTTCTACGAGCAGTACTTC
NA,16,TRBV9,TRBD1,TRBJ2-1,CASSVAQGVSYNEQFF,TGTGCCAGCAGCGTAGCTCAGGGGGTCTCCTACAATGAGCAGTTCTTC
NA,15,TRBV30,TRBD1,TRBJ1-2,CAWSGGGGPPNGYTF,TGTGCCTGGAGTGGGGGAGGGGGCCCCCCTAATGGCTACACCTTC
NA,16,TRBV19,TRBD2,TRBJ2-3,CASSITSGGLTDTQYF,TGTGCCAGTAGTATCACTAGCGGGGGGTTGACAGATACGCAGTATTTT
NA,16,TRBV7-6,NA,TRBJ2-2,CASSPQGRLNTGELFF,TGTGCCAGCAGCCCCCAAGGACGGCTAAACACCGGGGAGCTGTTTTTT
NA,14,TRBV12-5,NA,TRBJ1-3,CASGLGPTGNTIYF,TGTGCTAGTGGTTTGGGGCCTACTGGAAACACCATATATTTT
NA,17,TRBV5-1,TRBD2,TRBJ2-5,CASSLAWTSGGYETQYF,TGCGCCAGCAGCTTGGCCTGGACTAGCGGGGGGTATGAGACCCAGTACTTC
NA,14,TRBV5-1,TRBD2,TRBJ2-3,CASSSGGSTDTQYF,TGCGCCAGCAGCTCGGGGGGAAGCACAGATACGCAGTATTTT
NA,13,TRBV9,NA,TRBJ2-3,CASSALGTDTQYF,TGTGCCAGCAGCGCCCTAGGCACAGATACGCAGTATTTT
many,18,TRBV25-1,NA,TRBJ2-7,CASMGGRDLGQLSYEQYF,TGTGCCAGCATGGGGGGGCGGGACTTGGGACAGCTCTCCTACGAGCAGTACTTC
NA,14,TRBV5-1,NA,TRBJ1-1,CASSLEGPNTEAFF,TGCGCCAGCAGCTTGGAGGGGCCGAACACTGAAGCTTTCTTT
once,14,TRBV5-1,TRBD1,TRBJ2-2,CASRGRGLTGELFF,TGCGCCAGCCGGGGTAGGGGGCTCACCGGGGAGCTGTTTTTT
NA,16,TRBV5-4,TRBD2,TRBJ2-5,CASSLRTSGGAETQYF,TGTGCCAGCAGCCTAAGGACTAGCGGGGGGGCGGAGACCCAGTACTTC
NA,14,TRBV5-6,TRBD1,TRBJ2-7,CASSARGKTYEQYF,TGTGCCAGCAGCGCCAGGGGGAAGACCTACGAGCAGTACTTC
NA,15,TRBV19,TRBD1,TRBJ1-5,CASSSRDRASQPQHF,TGTGCCAGTAGCAGCCGGGACAGGGCTTCTCAGCCCCAGCATTTT
NA,14,TRBV18,TRBD1,TRBJ1-2,CASSPPQGDYGYTF,TGTGCCAGCTCACCACCTCAGGGGGACTATGGCTACACCTTC
NA,13,TRBV9,TRBD1,TRBJ1-1,CASSPGTGYEAFF,TGTGCCAGCAGCCCAGGGACAGGGTACGAAGCTTTCTTT
NA,16,TRBV6-2/TRBV6-3,TRBD2,TRBJ2-7,CASSYLLSGGSYEQYF,TGTGCCAGCAGTTACCTCCTCAGCGGGGGTTCCTACGAGCAGTACTTC
NA,17,TRBV14,TRBD2,TRBJ2-2,CASSPLRAGGITGELFF,TGTGCCAGCAGCCCCCTGAGAGCGGGGGGTATCACCGGGGAGCTGTTTTTT
NA,15,TRBV7-6,NA,TRBJ1-3,CASSLGLGSGNTIYF,TGTGCCAGCAGCTTAGGACTAGGCTCTGGAAACACCATATATTTT
NA,15,TRBV6-5,TRBD1,TRBJ1-4,CASRLTGKVNEKLFF,TGTGCCAGCAGGCTGACAGGGAAGGTGAATGAAAAACTGTTTTTT
NA,14,TRBV5-6,TRBD2,TRBJ2-1,CASGTSGSYNEQFF,TGTGCCAGCGGGACTAGTGGCTCCTACAATGAGCAGTTCTTC
NA,15,TRBV30,NA,TRBJ1-4,CAWSVLGGAREKLFF,TGTGCCTGGAGCGTGTTAGGGGGGGCGCGTGAAAAACTGTTTTTT